Given below is one T cell receptor beta chain in context. Its matching antigen is unknown. This record belongs to a study of shared clonotypes between healthy human individuals. Looking at the study overall: Researchers drew samples from two women and three men aged 18 to 49.

V was trimmed by 2 bases and J by 4 bases, leaving 14 bases between them. The length of the CDR3 is 16 residues. Germline CDR1 MNHNS, CDR2 SASEGT. Broader study findings: What naive subsets generally showed was a larger estimated richness than memory subsets showed.

The assay ran at deep level. Here immunoSEQ multiplex PCR was the method, and the copy in TCRdb shows in-frame clones only, minus some. Of around 2.1 million clones detected, about 93% appear once; the ten largest clones hold more than 1.5%. The naive CD8 population came from CD45RO-negative cells selected for CCR7, without terminally differentiated effector memory CD45RA+ cells. This TCR derives from a man aged 18 to 29 in good health. Some clones in this sample may be carry-over from other donors' samples. The chain couples TRBV6-1 to TRBJ2-2, with TRBD2 as a possible D gene (5 bases). Input material: naive CD8+ T cells from PBMCs. The CDR3: CASSELRGAGTGELFF. The CDR3, as DNA: TGTGCCAGCAGTGAATTAAGAGGCGCGGGCACCGGGGAGCTGTTTTTT.